This T cell receptor (beta chain) was profiled in a study of beta chain features in type 1 diabetes. This clone was seen a handful of times. Antigen unknown. Study-wide points: For TCRB rearrangement, an influence of HLA type remained unresolved here. A moderate, significant TCRB CDR3 shortening appeared in type 1 diabetes across four CD4+ subsets. Relative to healthy donors, patients appeared to have naive, central memory and Treg TCRB repertoires that were more similar.

V was trimmed by 1 base and J by 2 bases, leaving 7 bases between them. CDR1 and CDR2 from the germline V gene are SGHNT and YENEEA. The length of the CDR3 is 14 residues. Each of the CD4+ naive, central memory, regulatory and stem cell-like memory populations was sorted via CD45RO/CCR7/CD25/CD127/CD95/CD27. Sequencing targeted expressed TCRB transcripts, as all isolated RNA had been reverse transcribed. The table came from immunoSEQ multiplex PCR; TCRdb's copy has only in-frame clones and leaves some out. The table shows about 660,000 clones, with more than 12% occurring only once. V gene TRBV11-3 combines with J gene TRBJ2-3; tentative D call: TRBD1 (5 bases). The source of this sequence is a young man with type 1 diabetes. Input material: naive CD4+ T cells from blood. CDR3 nucleotide sequence: TGTGCCAGCAGCTTAGGGACAAACACAGATACGCAGTATTTT. It specifies CASSLGTNTDTQYF.